This is a list of T cell receptor beta chains from one sample in a study of blood T cell repertoires in COVID-19. Sequenced by immunoSEQ multiplex PCR; TCRdb stores in-frame clones only, minus some. The sample consists of about 210,000 clones, approximately 80% of them appearing once. The sample consisted of peripheral blood. The receptors stem from a human donor in a cohort sampled during active COVID-19. The CDR3 runs from the conserved cysteine through the conserved F or W. Fields, in order: J gene, V gene, clone size, D gene, CDR3 DNA, CDR3 protein. The D gene is left open where the match is weak. Not every row has a clone size; where given, it reads once, few, many or a size class.

TRBJ1-1 TRBV6-6 few - TGTGCCAGCAGTTACCCCCCAGAGAACACTGAAGCTTTCTTT CASSYPPENTEAFF
TRBJ1-5 TRBV20-1 - - TGCAGTGCTAGTTGGGCGACGGATCAGCCCCAGCATTTT CSASWATDQPQHF
TRBJ1-5 TRBV4-2 - TRBD1 TGTGCCAGCAGCCAAGGAGACGACAGGGGCAATCAGCCCCAGCATTTT CASSQGDDRGNQPQHF
TRBJ2-7 TRBV3-1/TRBV3-2 - TRBD1 TGTGCCAGCAGCCAAGGCCCGGGACAGATCTACGAGCAGTACTTC CASSQGPGQIYEQYF
TRBJ2-7 TRBV21-1 - - TGTGCCAGCAGCTTTACCAGACAGGGACCCGAGCAGTACTTC CASSFTRQGPEQYF
TRBJ1-1 TRBV19 few TRBD1 TGTGCCAGTTCCGTTCGACAGGGGATCTTGAACACTGAAGCTTTCTTT CASSVRQGILNTEAFF
TRBJ1-5 TRBV28 - - TGTGCCAGCAGTCAGGTTCCCCGGCATCGGCCCCAGCATTTT CASSQVPRHRPQHF
TRBJ2-1 TRBV3-1/TRBV3-2 once - TGTGCCAGCAGCCAAACACAGGTTTACAATGAGCAGTTCTTC CASSQTQVYNEQFF
TRBJ2-7 TRBV19 - TRBD2 TGTGCCAGTAGTACTAGCGGAGGACTAGGCGAGCAGTACTTC CASSTSGGLGEQYF
TRBJ2-7 TRBV9 - TRBD1 TGTGCCAGCAGCGCCCAAACAGGGGACGAGCAGTACTTC CASSAQTGDEQYF
TRBJ2-7 TRBV6-5 - - TGTGCCAGCGTTGGCACAAGGGGAGGCCACGAGCAGTACTTC CASVGTRGGHEQYF
TRBJ1-2 TRBV2 - TRBD1 TGTGCCAGCACCCAGAGGACAGGGGGCTATGGCTACACCTTC CASTQRTGGYGYTF
TRBJ1-1 TRBV4-1 - - TGCGCCAGCAGCCGAGGGCCCGGTTCTTTCACTGAAGCTTTCTTT CASSRGPGSFTEAFF
TRBJ1-4 TRBV6-5 few TRBD1 TGTGCCAGCAGGGACAGGGAAAAACTGTTTTTT CASRDREKLFF
TRBJ2-3 TRBV2 - - TGTGCCAGCAGTTCTCTAGGGGGAGGGTTTACAGATACGCAGTATTTT CASSSLGGGFTDTQYF
TRBJ2-3 TRBV7-9 - TRBD2 TGTGCCAGCAGCTCTCTAGCGGGAGGGCCCGGTGGCACAGATACGCAGTATTTT CASSSLAGGPGGTDTQYF
TRBJ2-5 TRBV7-2 - TRBD1 TGTGCCAGCAGCCAGGGACAGGGGTACCAAGAGACCCAGTACTTC CASSQGQGYQETQYF
TRBJ2-1 TRBV24-1 - TRBD1 TGTGCCACCAGTGATTCAACGGGGGGACCGGGACAGGGTTACAATGAGCAGTTCTTC CATSDSTGGPGQGYNEQFF
TRBJ1-3 TRBV19 once - TGTGCCAGTAGTATATCTGGTTCCGCGGACACCATATATTTT CASSISGSADTIYF
TRBJ2-5 TRBV5-5 - - TGTGCCAGCAGCCCGAACCCCTCGGCGGGGCAGACCCAGTACTTC CASSPNPSAGQTQYF
TRBJ2-2 TRBV6-6 once - TGTGCCAGCAGTTACCGACTAGAAATCTCCACCGGGGAGCTGTTTTTT CASSYRLEISTGELFF
TRBJ2-1 TRBV19 - TRBD2 TGTGCCAGTAGTATTACTAGCGGGGGATTCTACAATGAGCAGTTCTTC CASSITSGGFYNEQFF
TRBJ2-3 TRBV19 - - TGTGCCAGTAGTATAAGGACAGCTTCCACAGATACGCAGTATTTT CASSIRTASTDTQYF
TRBJ2-3 TRBV7-2 - - TGTGCCAGCAGCTTGAGCGGTTCTGATACGCAGTATTTT CASSLSGSDTQYF
TRBJ2-7 TRBV5-6 - TRBD1 TGTGCCAGCAGCTTGCGTGGGACAGGGAACTACGAGCAGTACTTC CASSLRGTGNYEQYF
TRBJ1-2 TRBV5-4 - - TGTGCCAGCAGCCTTTTAGGGGTGTGCACCTTC CASSLLGVCTF
TRBJ1-5 TRBV28 - TRBD1 TGTGCCAGCAGTTCGGCAGGGGGCACTCAGCCCCAGCATTTT CASSSAGGTQPQHF
TRBJ2-7 TRBV27 - - TGTGCCAGCAGTTTGGTTTCGAGCTCCTACGAGCAGTACTTC CASSLVSSSYEQYF
TRBJ1-2 TRBV5-8 - TRBD1 TGTGCCAGCAGCTTCCCGGGACAGGGGGCTTATGGCTACACCTTC CASSFPGQGAYGYTF
TRBJ1-2 TRBV2 few - TGTGCCAGCAGGGACGACAGAACAAATGGCTACACCTTC CASRDDRTNGYTF
TRBJ2-2 TRBV3-1/TRBV3-2 - - TGTGCCAGCAGCCAAGATGATTCGCGCATCGGCGGGGAGCTGTTTTTT CASSQDDSRIGGELFF
TRBJ1-5 TRBV18 once TRBD1 TGTGCCAGCTCATCGGACAGGGCCTATAGCAATCAGCCCCAGCATTTT CASSSDRAYSNQPQHF
TRBJ2-3 TRBV7-2 few - TGTGCCAGCAGCCCCCGCGGGAAAGGGCAGTATTTT CASSPRGKGQYF
TRBJ2-7 TRBV20-1 - TRBD1 TGCAGTGCTAGGACAGGGGAAGAGCAGTACTTC CSARTGEEQYF
TRBJ1-1 TRBV28 - - TGTGCCAGCCCTCCCCGGTCGGGGGGAGACACTGAAGCTTTCTTT CASPPRSGGDTEAFF
TRBJ2-1 TRBV5-1 - TRBD2 TGCGCCAGCAGCTTGGCCGGGACTAGCGGGAGTTACAATGAGCAGTTCTTC CASSLAGTSGSYNEQFF
TRBJ2-3 TRBV3-1/TRBV3-2 few - TGTGCCAGCAGCCAAGATTCGTTCTCAGATACGCAGTATTTT CASSQDSFSDTQYF
TRBJ2-3 TRBV6-5 many TRBD2 TGTGCCAGCCGGCGGGGGGGTAGCACAGATACGCAGTATTTT CASRRGGSTDTQYF
TRBJ2-1 TRBV6-5 - TRBD1 TGTGCCAGCAAGGCTACAGGGGGCTCCTACAATGAGCAGTTCTTC CASKATGGSYNEQFF
TRBJ2-5 TRBV5-1 few TRBD2 TGCGCCAGCAGCCTCACGGCGGGACTAGCAGGGGAGACCCAGTACTTC CASSLTAGLAGETQYF
TRBJ1-5 TRBV27 - TRBD1 TGTGCCAGCAGCTGGGACAGGGGAAGGCAGCCCCAGCATTTT CASSWDRGRQPQHF
TRBJ1-2 TRBV7-3 once - TGTGCCAGCAGCTCGCGACAGGCCACTAACTATGGCTACACCTTC CASSSRQATNYGYTF
TRBJ2-7 TRBV10-3 - - TGTGCCATCAGTGCGCCAAGAGCGGGTAGCTCCTACGAGCAGTACTTC CAISAPRAGSSYEQYF
TRBJ2-1 TRBV5-4 - TRBD2 TGTGCCAGCAGCTTGGGGACTAGCGGCCCCTACAATGAGCAGTTCTTC CASSLGTSGPYNEQFF
TRBJ2-1 TRBV28 - - TGTGCCAGCAGGAAACCGGACAATGAGCAGTTCTTC CASRKPDNEQFF
TRBJ2-1 TRBV5-1 - TRBD2 TGCGCCAGCAAGCCCCTCCCTAGCGGTACCTACAATGAGCAGTTCTTC CASKPLPSGTYNEQFF
TRBJ2-5 TRBV5-1 few TRBD1 TGCGCCAGCGGGACAGGGTATGGTCAAGAGACCCAGTACTTC CASGTGYGQETQYF
TRBJ1-3 TRBV28 many - TGTGCCAGCAGTACAGGGACTGGAAACACCATATATTTT CASSTGTGNTIYF
TRBJ2-7 TRBV19 - - TGTGCCAGTAGTATAGTCGGGGACTCCTACGAGCAGTACTTC CASSIVGDSYEQYF
TRBJ2-6 TRBV28 once - TGTGCCAGCAGTCCCCCTTGGGCCAACGTCCTGACTTTC CASSPPWANVLTF
TRBJ1-2 TRBV2 - - TGTGCCAGCAGTGTAGCCAGCTATGGCTACACCTTC CASSVASYGYTF
TRBJ2-1 TRBV4-2 - - TGTGCCAGCAGCCCCGCAGGTAGAGGGAGGAATGAGCAGTTCTTC CASSPAGRGRNEQFF
TRBJ1-5 TRBV5-6 - - TGTGCCAGCAGCGCCCAGGGCTCGAGCAATCAGCCCCAGCATTTT CASSAQGSSNQPQHF
TRBJ1-6 TRBV7-2 - - TGTGCCAGCAGCTTACTCAGTTCACCCCTCCACTTT CASSLLSSPLHF
TRBJ1-6 TRBV6-4 few - TGTGCCAGCAGTGAACAGGGAAATTCACCCCTCCACTTT CASSEQGNSPLHF
TRBJ2-7 TRBV5-4 - - TGTGCCAGCATGCTTGCGAGGGGGAACTACCACGAGCAGTACTTC CASMLARGNYHEQYF
TRBJ1-3 TRBV6-6 once TRBD1 TGTGCCAGCAGTCCCCCCCCATGGGGACAGGGAGGAAACACCATATATTTT CASSPPPWGQGGNTIYF